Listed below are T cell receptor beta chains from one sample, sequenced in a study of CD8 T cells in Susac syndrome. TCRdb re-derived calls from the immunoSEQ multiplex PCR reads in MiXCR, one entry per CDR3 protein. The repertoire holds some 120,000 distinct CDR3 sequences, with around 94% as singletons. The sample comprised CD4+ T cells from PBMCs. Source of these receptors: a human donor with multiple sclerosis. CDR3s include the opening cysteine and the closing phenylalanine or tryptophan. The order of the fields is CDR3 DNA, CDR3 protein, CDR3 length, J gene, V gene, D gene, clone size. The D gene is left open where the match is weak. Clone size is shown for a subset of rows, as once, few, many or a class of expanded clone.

cdr3_nt: TGTGCCAGCAGTTCCCGGACAGTCTCTGGGGCCAACGTCCTGACTTTC
cdr3_aa: CASSSRTVSGANVLTF
cdr3_length: 16
j_call: TRBJ2-6
v_call: TRBV6-5
d_call: .
clone_size: .

cdr3_nt: TGTGCCAGCAGACCCTTTCTAGCGGGGGCCTACAATGAGCAGTTCTTC
cdr3_aa: CASRPFLAGAYNEQFF
cdr3_length: 16
j_call: TRBJ2-1
v_call: TRBV4-2
d_call: TRBD2
clone_size: .

cdr3_nt: TGTGCCAGCAGCCAATCCGGCAGGGAACTGTTTTTT
cdr3_aa: CASSQSGRELFF
cdr3_length: 12
j_call: TRBJ1-4
v_call: TRBV16
d_call: .
clone_size: .

cdr3_nt: TGTGCCACCAGCAGAGATGGAAGCACAGGGCGCTTTTACGAGCAGTACTTC
cdr3_aa: CATSRDGSTGRFYEQYF
cdr3_length: 17
j_call: TRBJ2-7
v_call: TRBV15
d_call: .
clone_size: .

cdr3_nt: TGCGCCAGCAGCCAAGAACCTGGGAGGCCCCAGCATTTT
cdr3_aa: CASSQEPGRPQHF
cdr3_length: 13
j_call: TRBJ1-5
v_call: TRBV4-3
d_call: .
clone_size: .

cdr3_nt: TGTGCCAGCAGTGCCTCAAACAGGGGTTCCTACGAGCAGTACTTC
cdr3_aa: CASSASNRGSYEQYF
cdr3_length: 15
j_call: TRBJ2-7
v_call: TRBV25-1
d_call: TRBD1
clone_size: .

cdr3_nt: TGTGCCTGGAGTCCCACAGGGAATGAGCAGTTCTTC
cdr3_aa: CAWSPTGNEQFF
cdr3_length: 12
j_call: TRBJ2-1
v_call: TRBV30
d_call: .
clone_size: .

cdr3_nt: TGCAGTGCTAGAGGGATCAGGGGGGCGACCTACGAGCAGTACTTC
cdr3_aa: CSARGIRGATYEQYF
cdr3_length: 15
j_call: TRBJ2-7
v_call: TRBV20-1
d_call: .
clone_size: .

cdr3_nt: TGTGCCAGTAGTATGGGCAGCAGGACCTCTGGAAACACCATATATTTT
cdr3_aa: CASSMGSRTSGNTIYF
cdr3_length: 16
j_call: TRBJ1-3
v_call: TRBV19
d_call: .
clone_size: .

cdr3_nt: TGTGCCAGCAGTTACTCGAGAACAGGGCCCTACGAGCAGTACTTC
cdr3_aa: CASSYSRTGPYEQYF
cdr3_length: 15
j_call: TRBJ2-7
v_call: TRBV6-2/TRBV6-3
d_call: .
clone_size: .

cdr3_nt: TGTGCCAGCTCAACCAAACCGCCGGGACAGGGGTCTTACGAGCAGTACTTC
cdr3_aa: CASSTKPPGQGSYEQYF
cdr3_length: 17
j_call: TRBJ2-7
v_call: TRBV18
d_call: TRBD1
clone_size: .

cdr3_nt: TGCAGTGCTCCCGACAGGGGTAAATGGACCCAGTACTTC
cdr3_aa: CSAPDRGKWTQYF
cdr3_length: 13
j_call: TRBJ2-5
v_call: TRBV20-1
d_call: TRBD1
clone_size: .

cdr3_nt: TGCAGCGTTGAGGACAGGGCGAATGAAAAACTGTTTTTT
cdr3_aa: CSVEDRANEKLFF
cdr3_length: 13
j_call: TRBJ1-4
v_call: TRBV29-1
d_call: TRBD1
clone_size: .

cdr3_nt: TGTGCCAGCAGCCAGGGAAGGGTGGGGGAGCAGTACTTC
cdr3_aa: CASSQGRVGEQYF
cdr3_length: 13
j_call: TRBJ2-7
v_call: TRBV3-1
d_call: .
clone_size: .

cdr3_nt: TGTGCCAGCAGGGGGACCATGAAAACTGAAGCTTTCTTT
cdr3_aa: CASRGTMKTEAFF
cdr3_length: 13
j_call: TRBJ1-1
v_call: TRBV2
d_call: .
clone_size: .

cdr3_nt: TGCAGCGTTGGAGGTAGCAATCAGCCCCAGCATTTT
cdr3_aa: CSVGGSNQPQHF
cdr3_length: 12
j_call: TRBJ1-5
v_call: TRBV29-1
d_call: .
clone_size: .

cdr3_nt: TGTGCCTGGAGGAATTTTAATACAGGACTAGCGGGAGCGATAGAGACCCAGTACTTC
cdr3_aa: CAWRNFNTGLAGAIETQYF
cdr3_length: 19
j_call: TRBJ2-5
v_call: TRBV30
d_call: TRBD2
clone_size: .

cdr3_nt: TGTGCCTGGGAACCGGACAGGGCTGAAGCTTTCTTT
cdr3_aa: CAWEPDRAEAFF
cdr3_length: 12
j_call: TRBJ1-1
v_call: TRBV30
d_call: TRBD1
clone_size: .

cdr3_nt: TGTGCCAGCAGGGAGACAGGGGGCGTCCAAGAGACCCAGTACTTC
cdr3_aa: CASRETGGVQETQYF
cdr3_length: 15
j_call: TRBJ2-5
v_call: TRBV12-3/TRBV12-4
d_call: TRBD1
clone_size: .

cdr3_nt: TGTGCCAGCAGCTCAAGCCCCAGGGGGGTAGCTTTCTTT
cdr3_aa: CASSSSPRGVAFF
cdr3_length: 13
j_call: TRBJ1-1
v_call: TRBV5-6
d_call: TRBD1
clone_size: .

cdr3_nt: TGTGCCAGTAGTATTGCATGGACAGGGAGTCATGAAGCTTTCTTT
cdr3_aa: CASSIAWTGSHEAFF
cdr3_length: 15
j_call: TRBJ1-1
v_call: TRBV19
d_call: TRBD1
clone_size: .

cdr3_nt: TGTGCCAGCAGCCAAGATGTGGGGTCCTATAATTCACCCCTCCACTTT
cdr3_aa: CASSQDVGSYNSPLHF
cdr3_length: 16
j_call: TRBJ1-6
v_call: TRBV4-2
d_call: .
clone_size: .

cdr3_nt: TGTGCCAGCAGCGTAGGCCAGGTCCAAGAGACCCAGTACTTC
cdr3_aa: CASSVGQVQETQYF
cdr3_length: 14
j_call: TRBJ2-5
v_call: TRBV9
d_call: .
clone_size: .

cdr3_nt: TGTGCCAGCTCACCAACGGGGGGCCGGTACGAGCAGTACTTC
cdr3_aa: CASSPTGGRYEQYF
cdr3_length: 14
j_call: TRBJ2-7
v_call: TRBV18
d_call: .
clone_size: .

cdr3_nt: TGTGCCAGTAGTTCTGGGAGGGGCAAAAGCTACGAGCAGTACTTC
cdr3_aa: CASSSGRGKSYEQYF
cdr3_length: 15
j_call: TRBJ2-7
v_call: TRBV19
d_call: TRBD2
clone_size: .

cdr3_nt: TGTGCCAGCAGCTTAGTGATGGGGCAGGGCTACACCTTC
cdr3_aa: CASSLVMGQGYTF
cdr3_length: 13
j_call: TRBJ1-2
v_call: TRBV7-9
d_call: .
clone_size: .

cdr3_nt: TGCAGCGGAGGGGAAGGTGAAGCTTTCTTT
cdr3_aa: CSGGEGEAFF
cdr3_length: 10
j_call: TRBJ1-1
v_call: TRBV29-1
d_call: .
clone_size: .

cdr3_nt: TGTGCCTGGATCAGTGGGACTCGTACTGAAGCTTTCTTT
cdr3_aa: CAWISGTRTEAFF
cdr3_length: 13
j_call: TRBJ1-1
v_call: TRBV30
d_call: .
clone_size: .

cdr3_nt: TGTGCCAGCAGCATTCCGGGACAGGGAGGGGAGACCCAGTACTTC
cdr3_aa: CASSIPGQGGETQYF
cdr3_length: 15
j_call: TRBJ2-5
v_call: TRBV5-4
d_call: TRBD1
clone_size: .

cdr3_nt: TGTGCCAGTAGTAACTTACCGAGTGAGCAGTTCTTC
cdr3_aa: CASSNLPSEQFF
cdr3_length: 12
j_call: TRBJ2-1
v_call: TRBV19
d_call: .
clone_size: .

cdr3_nt: TGTGCCACCAGTGATTTGTCAGGGATACACACTGAAGCTTTCTTT
cdr3_aa: CATSDLSGIHTEAFF
cdr3_length: 15
j_call: TRBJ1-1
v_call: TRBV24-1
d_call: .
clone_size: .

cdr3_nt: TGTGCCAGCAGTCCCCAGGGCGCTGGGGCCAACGTCCTGACTTTC
cdr3_aa: CASSPQGAGANVLTF
cdr3_length: 15
j_call: TRBJ2-6
v_call: TRBV6-2/TRBV6-3
d_call: .
clone_size: .

cdr3_nt: TGTGCCAGCAGTTACCCAGGACTAGCGGGCTACGAGCAGTACTTC
cdr3_aa: CASSYPGLAGYEQYF
cdr3_length: 15
j_call: TRBJ2-7
v_call: TRBV6-2/TRBV6-3
d_call: TRBD2
clone_size: .

cdr3_nt: TGTGCCAGCAGCCCTCGCGGGGCGTCCGGAAACACCATATATTTT
cdr3_aa: CASSPRGASGNTIYF
cdr3_length: 15
j_call: TRBJ1-3
v_call: TRBV7-9
d_call: .
clone_size: once

cdr3_nt: TGCGCCAGCAGCGGAGGGACAGGGGGTGGCACCGGGGAGCTGTTTTTT
cdr3_aa: CASSGGTGGGTGELFF
cdr3_length: 16
j_call: TRBJ2-2
v_call: TRBV5-1
d_call: TRBD1
clone_size: .

cdr3_nt: TGTGCCAGCAGACACAGGGGGACCAACACTGAAGCTTTCTTT
cdr3_aa: CASRHRGTNTEAFF
cdr3_length: 14
j_call: TRBJ1-1
v_call: TRBV3-1
d_call: TRBD1
clone_size: .

cdr3_nt: TGCAGCTTCCGAGAGACAGGGGGCTTCGGGAGGAGTCAGCCCCAGCATTTT
cdr3_aa: CSFRETGGFGRSQPQHF
cdr3_length: 17
j_call: TRBJ1-5
v_call: TRBV20-1
d_call: TRBD1
clone_size: .

cdr3_nt: TGCAGCGTTGAGAACACTAGGGCCTATGGCTACACCTTC
cdr3_aa: CSVENTRAYGYTF
cdr3_length: 13
j_call: TRBJ1-2
v_call: TRBV29-1
d_call: .
clone_size: .

cdr3_nt: TGTGCCAGCAGCCCCGGCAGGATAGAATCATCTGGGGCCAACGTCCTGACTTTC
cdr3_aa: CASSPGRIESSGANVLTF
cdr3_length: 18
j_call: TRBJ2-6
v_call: TRBV5-4
d_call: .
clone_size: .

cdr3_nt: TGTGCCATCAGTGAGGCAGAACCCTACGAGCAGTACTTC
cdr3_aa: CAISEAEPYEQYF
cdr3_length: 13
j_call: TRBJ2-7
v_call: TRBV10-3
d_call: .
clone_size: .

cdr3_nt: TGTGCCAGCAGGCACAGGGACAGGGAGGGAGCTTTCTTT
cdr3_aa: CASRHRDREGAFF
cdr3_length: 13
j_call: TRBJ1-1
v_call: TRBV12-3/TRBV12-4
d_call: TRBD1
clone_size: once

cdr3_nt: TGTGCCAGCAAAGACGGAGGGCGGAATGGCTACACCTTC
cdr3_aa: CASKDGGRNGYTF
cdr3_length: 13
j_call: TRBJ1-2
v_call: TRBV12-3/TRBV12-4
d_call: .
clone_size: .

cdr3_nt: TGTGCCAGCCTGTTCGACAGGATCTCTGGGGCCAACGTCCTGACTTTC
cdr3_aa: CASLFDRISGANVLTF
cdr3_length: 16
j_call: TRBJ2-6
v_call: TRBV2
d_call: .
clone_size: .

cdr3_nt: TGTGCCAGCACCTTCGGGGAGGGTAGCCCCCTTTCTTATGGCTACACCTTC
cdr3_aa: CASTFGEGSPLSYGYTF
cdr3_length: 17
j_call: TRBJ1-2
v_call: TRBV6-1
d_call: .
clone_size: .

cdr3_nt: TGTGCCAGCACGCCTAGCGGGTTCTCCTACAATGAGCAGTTCTTC
cdr3_aa: CASTPSGFSYNEQFF
cdr3_length: 15
j_call: TRBJ2-1
v_call: TRBV6-5
d_call: TRBD2
clone_size: .

cdr3_nt: TGCAGCGTTGTTCTCCGCACTGAAGCTTTCTTT
cdr3_aa: CSVVLRTEAFF
cdr3_length: 11
j_call: TRBJ1-1
v_call: TRBV29-1
d_call: .
clone_size: .

cdr3_nt: TGTGCCACCGGGGGATGGGAGAATGAAAAACTGTTTTTT
cdr3_aa: CATGGWENEKLFF
cdr3_length: 13
j_call: TRBJ1-4
v_call: TRBV7-6
d_call: .
clone_size: .

cdr3_nt: TGTGCCACCAACTCAGGGCAGGGCGGTCAGCCCCAGCATTTT
cdr3_aa: CATNSGQGGQPQHF
cdr3_length: 14
j_call: TRBJ1-5
v_call: TRBV6-6
d_call: .
clone_size: .

cdr3_nt: TGTGCCAGCTCACTAGGAGGGGGGCGACTAGAGGAGCAGTACTTC
cdr3_aa: CASSLGGGRLEEQYF
cdr3_length: 15
j_call: TRBJ2-7
v_call: TRBV18
d_call: .
clone_size: .

cdr3_nt: TGTGCCAGCAGCACCACGACCGCTACGTACCGCGAGACCCAGTACTTC
cdr3_aa: CASSTTTATYRETQYF
cdr3_length: 16
j_call: TRBJ2-5
v_call: TRBV5-6
d_call: .
clone_size: .

cdr3_nt: TGTGCCAGCAGCCCTGTTTCGGGCAATCAGCCCCAGCATTTT
cdr3_aa: CASSPVSGNQPQHF
cdr3_length: 14
j_call: TRBJ1-5
v_call: TRBV2
d_call: .
clone_size: .

cdr3_nt: TGCGCCAGCAGCTTTAGGGACAGAATGAACACTGAAGCTTTCTTT
cdr3_aa: CASSFRDRMNTEAFF
cdr3_length: 15
j_call: TRBJ1-1
v_call: TRBV5-1
d_call: TRBD1
clone_size: .

cdr3_nt: TGTGCCAGTAGTATTATCGGGAACACTGAAGCTTTCTTT
cdr3_aa: CASSIIGNTEAFF
cdr3_length: 13
j_call: TRBJ1-1
v_call: TRBV19
d_call: .
clone_size: once

cdr3_nt: TGTGCCAGCACTTATATCGCTAACTATGGCTACACCTTC
cdr3_aa: CASTYIANYGYTF
cdr3_length: 13
j_call: TRBJ1-2
v_call: TRBV2
d_call: .
clone_size: .